This T cell receptor beta chain is from a study of T cell repertoires in cytomegalovirus infection. Study-level information: A matching HLA type, together with CMV infection, was signaled by public TCR beta signatures.

Germline V gene sequence: CDR1 MNHEY, CDR2 SMNVEV (reference sequence). This CDR3 has 12 amino acids. V was shortened by 6 bases and J by 8 bases, with 13 bases between the two germline ends. TCRdb re-analysed the reads in MiXCR, keeping a single row per CDR3 protein. Here the sample spans some 800,000 distinct CDR3 sequences, about 28% being singletons. A remark on this clonotype: The target antigen is unknown.

The sequencing here drew on cultured CD8+ T cells from PBMCs, taken from culture after CMV antigen stimulation. The V call is TRBV27, the J call TRBJ1-1, with D possibly TRBD1 on 6 matching bases. The TCR sequence derives from a human donor in good health (CMV status not recorded). Some clones in this sample may be carry-over from other donors' samples. The CDR3 coding sequence is TGTGCCAGCAGCAGTACAGGGATGGAAGCTTTCTTT. Protein: CASSSTGMEAFF.